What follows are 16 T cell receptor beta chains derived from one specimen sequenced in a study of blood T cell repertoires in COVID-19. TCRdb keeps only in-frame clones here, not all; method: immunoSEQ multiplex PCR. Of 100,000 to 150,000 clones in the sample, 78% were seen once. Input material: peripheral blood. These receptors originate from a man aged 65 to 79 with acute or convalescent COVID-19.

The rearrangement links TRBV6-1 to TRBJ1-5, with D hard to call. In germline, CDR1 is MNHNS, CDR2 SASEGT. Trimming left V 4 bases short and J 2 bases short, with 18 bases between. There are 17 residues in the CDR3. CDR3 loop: CASSVSTGLSGNQPQHF. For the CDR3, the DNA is TGTGCCAGCAGTGTGTCTACGGGGTTGTCCGGCAATCAGCCCCAGCATTTT.

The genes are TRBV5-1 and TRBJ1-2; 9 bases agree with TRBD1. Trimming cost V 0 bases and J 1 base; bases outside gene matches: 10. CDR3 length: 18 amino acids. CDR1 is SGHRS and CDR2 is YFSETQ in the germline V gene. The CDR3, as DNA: TGCGCCAGCAGCTTGGGAAGGTCTTGGGACAGGGTTAACTATGGCTACACCTTC. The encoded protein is CASSLGRSWDRVNYGYTF. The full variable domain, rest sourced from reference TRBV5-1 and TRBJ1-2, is KAGVTQTPRYLIKTRGQQVTLSCSPISGHRSVSWYQQTPGQGLQFLFEYFSETQRNKGNFPGRFSGRQFSNSRSEMNVSTLELGDSALYLCASSLGRSWDRVNYGYTFGSGTRLTVV.

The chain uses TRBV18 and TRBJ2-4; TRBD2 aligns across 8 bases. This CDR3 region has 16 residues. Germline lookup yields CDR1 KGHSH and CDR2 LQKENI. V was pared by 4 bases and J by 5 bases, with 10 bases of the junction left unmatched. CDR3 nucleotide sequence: TGTGCCAGCTCACTGATCAGCGGAGCGGGGGAAAACATTCAGTACTTC. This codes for CASSLISGAGENIQYF.

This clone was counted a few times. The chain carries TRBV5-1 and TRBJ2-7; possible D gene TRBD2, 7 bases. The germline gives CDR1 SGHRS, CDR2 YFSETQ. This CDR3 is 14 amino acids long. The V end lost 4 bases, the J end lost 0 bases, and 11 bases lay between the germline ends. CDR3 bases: TGCGCCAGCAGCGGCGGGGGCCTCTCCTACGAGCAGTACTTC. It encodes CASSGGGLSYEQYF.

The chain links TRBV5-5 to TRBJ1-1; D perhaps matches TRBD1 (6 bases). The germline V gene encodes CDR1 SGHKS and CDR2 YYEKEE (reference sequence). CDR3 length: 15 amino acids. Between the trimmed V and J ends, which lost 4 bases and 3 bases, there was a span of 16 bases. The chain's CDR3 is CASSHQGLRDTEAFF. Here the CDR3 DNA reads TGTGCCAGCAGCCACCAGGGGCTGAGAGACACTGAAGCTTTCTTT.

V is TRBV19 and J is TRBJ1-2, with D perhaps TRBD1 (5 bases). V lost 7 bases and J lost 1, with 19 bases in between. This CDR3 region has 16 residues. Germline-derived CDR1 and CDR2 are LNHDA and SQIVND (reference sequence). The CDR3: CASIGWGHQDNYGYTF. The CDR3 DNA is TGTGCCAGTATCGGTTGGGGCCACCAGGATAACTATGGCTACACCTTC. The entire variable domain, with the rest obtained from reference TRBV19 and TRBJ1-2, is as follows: DGGITQSPKYLFRKEGQNVTLSCEQNLNHDAMYWYRQDPGQGLRLIYYSQIVNDFQKGDIAEGYSVSREKKESFPLTVTSAQKNPTAFYLCASIGWGHQDNYGYTFGSGTRLTVV.

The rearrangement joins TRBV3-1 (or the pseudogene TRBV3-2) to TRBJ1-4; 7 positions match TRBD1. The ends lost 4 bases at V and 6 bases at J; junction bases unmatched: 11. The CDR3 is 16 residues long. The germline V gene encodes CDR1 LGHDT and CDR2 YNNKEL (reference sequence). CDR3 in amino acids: CASSPYGQAEDEKLFF. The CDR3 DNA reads TGTGCCAGCAGCCCATATGGACAGGCCGAAGATGAAAAACTGTTTTTT.

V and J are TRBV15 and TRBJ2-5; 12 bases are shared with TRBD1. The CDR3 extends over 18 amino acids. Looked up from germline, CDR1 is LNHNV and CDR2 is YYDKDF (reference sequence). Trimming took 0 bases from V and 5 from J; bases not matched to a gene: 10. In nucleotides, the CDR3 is TGTGCCACCAGCAGAGATCGGGGACAGGGGGCTTTTGGGGAGACCCAGTACTTC. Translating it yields CATSRDRGQGAFGETQYF.

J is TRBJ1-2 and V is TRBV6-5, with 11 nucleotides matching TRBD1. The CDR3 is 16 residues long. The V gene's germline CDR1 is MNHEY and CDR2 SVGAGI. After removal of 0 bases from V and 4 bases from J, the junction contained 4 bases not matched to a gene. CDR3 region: CASSYSGQGASYGYTF. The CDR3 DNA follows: TGTGCCAGCAGTTACTCAGGACAGGGGGCCTCCTATGGCTACACCTTC.

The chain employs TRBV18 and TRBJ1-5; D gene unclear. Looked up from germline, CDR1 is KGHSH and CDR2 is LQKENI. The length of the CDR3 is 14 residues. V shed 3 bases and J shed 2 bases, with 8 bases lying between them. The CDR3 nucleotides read TGTGCCAGCTCACCGATCGGGGGCAATCAGCCCCAGCATTTT. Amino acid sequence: CASSPIGGNQPQHF.

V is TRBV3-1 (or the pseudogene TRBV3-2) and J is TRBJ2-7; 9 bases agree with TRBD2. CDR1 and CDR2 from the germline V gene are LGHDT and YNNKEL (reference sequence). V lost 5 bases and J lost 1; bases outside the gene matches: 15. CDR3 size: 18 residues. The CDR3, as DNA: TGTGCCAGCAGCTTAAGCCGTCCTGTTAGCGGGAGATCCTACGAGCAGTACTTC. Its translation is CASSLSRPVSGRSYEQYF.

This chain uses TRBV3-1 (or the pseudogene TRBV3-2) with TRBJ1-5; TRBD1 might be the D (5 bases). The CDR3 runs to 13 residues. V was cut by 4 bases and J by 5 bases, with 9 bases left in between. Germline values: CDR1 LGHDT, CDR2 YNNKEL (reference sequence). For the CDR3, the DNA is TGTGCCAGCAGCCCAGGACATCATCAGCCCCAGCATTTT. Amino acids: CASSPGHHQPQHF.

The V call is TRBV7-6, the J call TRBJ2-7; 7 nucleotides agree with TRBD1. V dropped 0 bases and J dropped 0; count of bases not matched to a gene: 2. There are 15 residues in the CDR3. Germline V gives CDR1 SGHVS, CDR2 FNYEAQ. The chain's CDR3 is CASSLAAGGSYEQYF. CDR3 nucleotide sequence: TGTGCCAGCAGCTTAGCGGCAGGGGGCTCCTACGAGCAGTACTTC.

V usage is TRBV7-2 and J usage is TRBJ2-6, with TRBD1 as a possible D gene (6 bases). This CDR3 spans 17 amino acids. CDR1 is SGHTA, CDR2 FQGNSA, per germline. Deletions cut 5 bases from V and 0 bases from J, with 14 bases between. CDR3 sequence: CASSPQGTNSGANVLTF. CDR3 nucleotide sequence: TGTGCCAGCAGCCCCCAGGGGACCAACTCTGGGGCCAACGTCCTGACTTTC.

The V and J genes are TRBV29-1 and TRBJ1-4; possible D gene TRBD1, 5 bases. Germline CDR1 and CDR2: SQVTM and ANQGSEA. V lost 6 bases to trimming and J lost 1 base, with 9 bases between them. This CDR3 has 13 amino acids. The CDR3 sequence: CSVSGITNEKLFF. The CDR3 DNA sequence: TGCAGCGTCTCAGGGATAACTAATGAAAAACTGTTTTTT.

This CDR3 reads CASSLVVLEGSGETQYF. CDR3 in DNA: TGTGCCAGCAGCTTGGTTGTGTTAGAAGGGAGCGGTGAGACCCAGTACTTC. The chain recombines TRBV5-8 with TRBJ2-5, with a weak D call TRBD2 (5 bases). Deletions cut 0 bases from V and 5 bases from J, with 20 bases between. The length of the CDR3 is 17 residues. Germline lookup yields CDR1 SGHTS and CDR2 YDEGEE. Based on the CDR3 plus reference TRBV5-8 and TRBJ2-5, the full variable domain is EAGVTQSPTHLIKTRGQQATLRCSPISGHTSVYWYQQALGLGLQFLLWYDEGEERNRGNFPPRFSGRQFPNYSSELNVNALELEDSALYLCASSLVVLEGSGETQYFGPGTRLLVL.